These 10 T cell receptor beta chains share one sample of origin, sequenced in a study of Graves' ophthalmopathy and Graves' hyperthyroidism. TCR beta CDR3 regions were amplified from RNA transcripts. In the first round, RT-PCR was carried out with HTBI primers, and a multiplex PCR formed the second round. TCRdb passed the multiplex PCR reads through MiXCR, listing each CDR3 protein once. The sample records some 380,000 distinct CDR3 sequences, 15% to 19% being singletons. Material for sequencing was peripheral blood. The source of these receptors is a woman aged 18-29 years with stable Graves' hyperthyroidism.

This clonotype was counted at least ten times. The rearrangement links TRBV12-3 or TRBV12-4 to TRBJ2-5; maybe TRBD1 (6 bases). The CDR3 covers 13 residues. V lost 5 bases and J 5 bases, leaving 12 bases between the germline ends. The CDR3 loop is CASSNRDGETQYF. The CDR3 region has the DNA TGTGCCAGCAGTAACAGGGACGGGGAGACCCAGTACTTC.

Many counts were recorded for this clonotype. The V call is TRBV4-1, the J call TRBJ1-1, with TRBD1 matching 10 bases. This CDR3 has 15 residues. With V trimmed by 3 bases and J by 4 bases, 5 bases remained unmatched. CDR1 and CDR2 (germline): MGHRA, YSYEKL. The chain's CDR3 is CASSQGTGVGTEAFF. The DNA of the CDR3 is TGCGCCAGCAGCCAGGGGACAGGGGTGGGCACTGAAGCTTTCTTT.

This clonotype was recorded many times. This chain joins TRBV6-1 and TRBJ1-6, with D tentatively TRBD1 (5 bases). V was shortened by 1 base and J by 7 bases, with 11 bases between the two germline ends. Looked up from germline, CDR1 is MNHNS and CDR2 is SASEGT. The CDR3 totals 15 residues. This chain's CDR3 is CASSEGGTVNSPLHF. The CDR3 nucleotides read TGTGCCAGCAGTGAAGGAGGGACCGTAAATTCACCCCTCCACTTT.

Points on this clonotype: At one of its ends the junction is not consistent with the germline gene, which may arise from a read error. This sequence joins TRBV12-3 or TRBV12-4 and TRBJ1-3; 8 nucleotides align to TRBD1. The CDR3 contains 17 residues. In DNA, the CDR3 is TGTGCCAGCAGTCAAACCCGACAGGGGAGCTCTGGAAACACTATATATTTT. Translation gives CASSQTRQGSSGNTIYF.

This clonotype was recorded many times. V and J are TRBV24-1 and TRBJ2-7, with D perhaps being TRBD1 or TRBD2 (7 bases each). In germline, CDR1 is KGHDR, CDR2 SFDVKD. Trimming left V 4 bases short and J 4 bases short, with 19 bases between. CDR3 length equals 16 residues. CDR3 nucleotides: TGTGCCACCAGTGACGGGGGGACAGAGAGGGTATACGAGCAGTACTTC. Protein sequence: CATSDGGTERVYEQYF.

This clonotype was found many times. The chain is built from TRBV19 and TRBJ1-1, with D possibly TRBD1 on 5 matching bases. The CDR3 runs 16 residues. From germline, CDR1 is LNHDA and CDR2 SQIVND (reference sequence). Trimming shortened V by 5 bases and J by 1 base, and 17 bases separated the two germline ends. The CDR3 loop is CASSYHPGPKNTEAFF. The CDR3 DNA sequence: TGTGCCAGTAGTTATCATCCGGGACCCAAGAACACTGAAGCTTTCTTT.

This clonotype appeared many times. The junction differs from germline at one of its ends, possibly a read error. The CDR3 region has the DNA TGTGCCAGCAGTTTGGGGGGGCTAACCAAAAACATTAAGTACTTC. Protein: CASSLGGLTKNIKYF. The V and J genes are TRBV12-3 or TRBV12-4 and TRBJ2-4; D possibly corresponds to TRBD2 (7 bases). The CDR3 spans 15 residues.

There are many counts of this clonotype. The chain uses TRBV15 and TRBJ1-2; D gene ambiguous. CDR1 and CDR2 from the germline V gene are LNHNV and YYDKDF (reference sequence). The V and J ends lost 1 base and 6 bases respectively, with 21 bases between them. The CDR3 length is 17 residues. CDR3 sequence: CATSRAIGRTQEDGYTF. In DNA, the CDR3 is TGTGCCACCAGCAGAGCAATCGGGCGGACCCAGGAGGATGGCTACACCTTC.

This clonotype has at least ten counts. V and J are TRBV11-2 and TRBJ2-5, with D possibly matching TRBD1 (8 bases). Trimming pared 4 bases from V and 3 bases from J, leaving 15 bases between. From germline, CDR1 is SGHAT and CDR2 FQNNGV. The CDR3 runs to 15 residues. The CDR3 DNA reads as TGTGCCAGCAGCTCCGGACAGGGAGGGGAAGAGACCCAGTACTTC. It translates to CASSSGQGGEETQYF.

This clonotype was counted many times. V and J are TRBV29-1 and TRBJ1-2; TRBD1 aligns across 7 bases. Germline assignment: CDR1 SQVTM and CDR2 ANQGSEA. Trimming removed 5 bases from V and 3 bases from J; junction bases left unmatched: 3. This CDR3 contains 12 residues. The CDR3 loop reads CSVFTGDYGYTF. The CDR3 nucleotides are TGCAGCGTTTTCACAGGGGACTATGGCTACACCTTC.